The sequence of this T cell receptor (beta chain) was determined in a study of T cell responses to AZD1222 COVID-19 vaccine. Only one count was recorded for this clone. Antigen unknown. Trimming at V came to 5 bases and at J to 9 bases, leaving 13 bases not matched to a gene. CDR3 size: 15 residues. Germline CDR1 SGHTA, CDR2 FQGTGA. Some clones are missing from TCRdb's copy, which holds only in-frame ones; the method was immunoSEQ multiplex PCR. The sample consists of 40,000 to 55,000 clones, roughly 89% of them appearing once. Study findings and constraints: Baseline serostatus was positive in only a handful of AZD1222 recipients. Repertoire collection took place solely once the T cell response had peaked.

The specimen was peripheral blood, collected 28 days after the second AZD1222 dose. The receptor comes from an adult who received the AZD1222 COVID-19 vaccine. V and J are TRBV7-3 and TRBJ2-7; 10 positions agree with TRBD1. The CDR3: CASSHSGGTGDRQYF. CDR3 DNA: TGTGCCAGCAGCCATTCTGGGGGGACAGGGGACCGGCAGTACTTC.